These T cell receptor beta chains were read from a single sample in a study of PD-1 blockade in classical Hodgkin lymphoma. The data were produced by immunoSEQ multiplex PCR, yet TCRdb's version contains in-frame clones alone and is incomplete. The sample lists about 110,000 clones, about 89% seen once, with 15% to 20% in the top ten. The sequencing used peripheral blood mononuclear cells (PBMCs), collected before the second cycle of nivolumab. These receptors originate from a human donor with classical Hodgkin lymphoma. Each CDR3 is given with its conserved first and last residue. D genes are given only for firm matches. Where a row states a size, it is once, few, many or the class of an expanded clone; other rows omit it.

d_gene	j_gene	abundance	v_gene	CDR3aa	CDR3nt
-	TRBJ1-2	once	TRBV6-1	CASSDNPGWDGYTF	TGTGCCAGCAGTGATAATCCAGGGTGGGACGGCTACACCTTC
-	TRBJ2-1	-	TRBV27	CASSLQGSHNEQFF	TGTGCCAGCAGTCTACAGGGTTCCCACAATGAGCAGTTCTTC
-	TRBJ2-2	once	TRBV11-3	CASSLGGGGSTGELFF	TGTGCCAGCAGCTTAGGTGGCGGAGGGAGCACCGGGGAGCTGTTTTTT
TRBD1	TRBJ1-1	-	TRBV4-3	CASSQEDRVTEAFF	TGCGCCAGCAGCCAAGAGGACAGGGTCACTGAAGCTTTCTTT
-	TRBJ2-7	-	TRBV2	CASSEFRESGPTYEQYF	TGTGCCAGCAGTGAATTTAGAGAATCAGGGCCAACCTACGAGCAGTACTTC
-	TRBJ2-1	-	TRBV11-1	CASSRRSGQNYNEQFF	TGTGCCAGCAGCCGTAGGAGCGGTCAGAACTACAATGAGCAGTTCTTC
-	TRBJ2-3	-	TRBV6-5	CASRSYGADTQYF	TGTGCCAGCAGATCATATGGTGCAGATACGCAGTATTTT
-	TRBJ2-5	-	TRBV15	CATSRAGGSSQETQYF	TGTGCCACCAGCAGAGCAGGAGGGAGTTCCCAAGAGACCCAGTACTTC
-	TRBJ2-1	-	TRBV21-1	CAKLLRGSRSYNEQFF	TGTGCCAAACTCTTGAGGGGGAGTAGATCCTACAATGAGCAGTTCTTC
-	TRBJ2-5	-	TRBV15	CATSRPRGETQYF	TGTGCCACCAGCAGACCCAGGGGAGAGACCCAGTACTTC
TRBD2	TRBJ2-7	-	TRBV4-3	CASSQWTSGSAYEQYF	TGCGCCAGCAGCCAGTGGACTAGCGGGAGTGCCTACGAGCAGTACTTC
-	TRBJ2-7	-	TRBV25-1	CASSEGSNSYEQYF	TGTGCCAGCAGTGAAGGCTCAAACTCCTACGAGCAGTACTTC
-	TRBJ2-1	-	TRBV4-3	CASSQGQQIYNEQFF	TGCGCCAGCAGCCAAGGCCAGCAGATCTACAATGAGCAGTTCTTC
-	TRBJ2-6	-	TRBV27	CASSFKWAGANVLTF	TGTGCCAGCAGTTTTAAATGGGCCGGGGCCAACGTCCTGACTTTC
TRBD2	TRBJ2-3	-	TRBV9	CASSVRAGAPDTQYF	TGTGCCAGCAGCGTGAGGGCGGGAGCCCCAGATACGCAGTATTTT
-	TRBJ1-2	-	TRBV11-2	CASSLEQGGWDGYTF	TGTGCCAGCAGCTTAGAACAGGGCGGGTGGGATGGCTACACCTTC
-	TRBJ2-7	-	TRBV19	CASSMGAVSSYEQYF	TGTGCCAGTAGTATGGGGGCCGTGAGCTCCTACGAGCAGTACTTC
-	TRBJ2-4	-	TRBV27	CASRSQRTESIQYF	TGTGCCAGCAGGTCCCAGAGGACAGAGAGCATTCAGTACTTC
TRBD2	TRBJ2-1	-	TRBV19	CASRGTSGRVYEQFF	TGTGCCAGTAGAGGGACTAGCGGGAGGGTCTATGAGCAGTTCTTC
-	TRBJ2-7	-	TRBV2	CASSEAPSSYEQYF	TGTGCCAGCAGTGAAGCCCCCAGCTCCTACGAGCAGTACTTC
-	TRBJ2-1	once	TRBV6-1	CASSDKGVAFEQFF	TGTGCCAGCAGTGACAAGGGTGTCGCCTTTGAGCAGTTCTTC
-	TRBJ2-5	-	TRBV28	CASSWGVRETQYF	TGTGCCAGCAGCTGGGGGGTCCGGGAGACCCAGTACTTC
-	TRBJ2-2	-	TRBV27	CASSYGARTGELFF	TGTGCCAGCAGTTACGGGGCCCGCACCGGGGAGCTGTTTTTT
-	TRBJ2-1	-	TRBV27	CASSSQLGLDPFF	TGTGCCAGCAGTTCCCAACTAGGCTTGGATCCGTTCTTC
-	TRBJ2-5	-	TRBV5-4	CASGFAGRETQYF	TGTGCCAGCGGATTTGCAGGGCGAGAGACCCAGTACTTC
-	TRBJ1-3	-	TRBV19	CASSFNYPGGNTIYF	TGTGCCAGTAGTTTCAACTACCCTGGTGGAAACACCATATATTTT
TRBD2	TRBJ2-7	-	TRBV18	CASSERGGFDEQYF	TGTGCCAGCTCGGAGCGGGGGGGATTCGACGAGCAGTACTTC
-	TRBJ1-1	-	TRBV5-1	CASSLGGHMNTEAFF	TGCGCCAGCAGCTTGGGGGGGCACATGAACACTGAAGCTTTCTTT
-	TRBJ1-4	-	TRBV19	CASSIDGDKRLFF	TGTGCCAGTAGTATAGATGGGGATAAACGACTGTTTTTT
-	TRBJ2-6	-	TRBV5-6	CASEPEGLSGANVLTF	TGTGCCAGTGAACCGGAGGGCCTCTCTGGGGCCAACGTCCTGACTTTC
-	TRBJ2-7	-	TRBV11-2	CASSPVSGRPYEQYF	TGTGCCAGCAGCCCTGTTTCCGGAAGGCCCTACGAGCAGTACTTC
-	TRBJ1-1	-	TRBV4-3	CASSQVPVGGRTTEAFF	TGCGCCAGCAGCCAAGTACCCGTTGGGGGCAGGACCACTGAAGCTTTCTTT
-	TRBJ1-1	-	TRBV4-1	CASSRTNSQNTEAFF	TGCGCCAGCAGCCGAACAAACAGCCAGAACACTGAAGCTTTCTTT
-	TRBJ2-3	-	TRBV18	CASSPPRRGTDTQYF	TGTGCCAGCTCACCACCTCGTCGGGGCACGGATACGCAGTATTTT
-	TRBJ2-2	-	TRBV10-2	CASSREPLGTGELFF	TGCGCCAGCAGTCGGGAGCCCTTGGGCACCGGGGAGCTGTTTTTT
-	TRBJ2-5	-	TRBV29-1	CSVDWPDMGGQETQYF	TGCAGCGTTGATTGGCCCGACATGGGGGGCCAGGAGACCCAGTACTTC
TRBD1	TRBJ2-2	-	TRBV7-9	CASSSRPGQGNTGELFF	TGTGCCAGCAGCTCGAGACCGGGACAGGGTAACACCGGGGAGCTGTTTTTT